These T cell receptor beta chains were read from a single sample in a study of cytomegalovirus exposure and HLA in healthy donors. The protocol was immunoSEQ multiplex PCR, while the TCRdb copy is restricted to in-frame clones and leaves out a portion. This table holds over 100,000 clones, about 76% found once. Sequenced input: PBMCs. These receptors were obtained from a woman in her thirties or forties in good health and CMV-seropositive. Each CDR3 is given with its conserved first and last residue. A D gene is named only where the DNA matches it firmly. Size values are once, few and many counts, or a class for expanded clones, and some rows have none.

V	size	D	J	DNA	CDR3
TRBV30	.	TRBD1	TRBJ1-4	TGTGCCTGGAGGGGTTCAGGGGGCTTAGGGGAAAAACTGTTTTTT	CAWRGSGGLGEKLFF
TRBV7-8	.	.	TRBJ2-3	TGTGCCAGTTTCTCTGGCGGCATATCCACAGATACGCAGTATTTT	CASFSGGISTDTQYF
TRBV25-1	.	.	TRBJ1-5	TGTGCCAGCACCGGGGGGTTAGGTCAGCCCCAGCATTTT	CASTGGLGQPQHF
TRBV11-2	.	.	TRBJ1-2	TGTGCCAGCAGCCGGCTAATATCCGGGCCGGGGTTCTATGGCTACACCTTC	CASSRLISGPGFYGYTF
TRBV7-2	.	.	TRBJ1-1	TGTGCCAGCAGCTTTTACGGGGGGCTAGCTTTCTTT	CASSFYGGLAFF
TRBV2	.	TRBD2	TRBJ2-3	TGTGCCAGCAGTGCTAGCGGGGGGGGAGATACGCAGTATTTT	CASSASGGGDTQYF
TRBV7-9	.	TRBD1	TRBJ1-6	TGTGCCAGCAGCGCGCAAGGGACAGGGGTCAATTCACCCCTCCACTTT	CASSAQGTGVNSPLHF
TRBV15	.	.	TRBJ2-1	TGTGCCACCAGCAGAGATTTTACGATGACTTATGAGCAGTTCTTC	CATSRDFTMTYEQFF
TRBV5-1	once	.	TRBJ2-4	TGCGCCAGCAGCCCGACAGTTGCCAAAAACATTCAGTACTTC	CASSPTVAKNIQYF
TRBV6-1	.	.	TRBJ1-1	TGTGCCAGCAGGGGGGCTTGGGGGGGCACTGAAGCTTTCTTT	CASRGAWGGTEAFF
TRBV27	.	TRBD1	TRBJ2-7	TGTGCCAGCAGTCCCCGGGACAGGACGTACGAGCAGTACTTC	CASSPRDRTYEQYF
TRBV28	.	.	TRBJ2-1	TGTGCCAGCAGTGGAGCGTCGGGTTTTAATGAGCAGTTCTTC	CASSGASGFNEQFF
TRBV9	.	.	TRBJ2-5	TGTGCCAGCAGCGTAGGAGTATTGGACAAGGGGCAAGAGACCCAGTACTTC	CASSVGVLDKGQETQYF
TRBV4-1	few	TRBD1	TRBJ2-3	TGCGCCAGCAGCCAAGAGCGACAGGGGGGGCCCACGCAGTATTTT	CASSQERQGGPTQYF
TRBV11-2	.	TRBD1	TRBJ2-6	TGTGCCAGCAGCCTAACGGACAGGGCTGGGGCCAACGTCCTGACTTTC	CASSLTDRAGANVLTF
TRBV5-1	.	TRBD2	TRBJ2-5	TGCGCCAGCAGTCCTGGGACTAGCGGGGAGACCCAGTACTTC	CASSPGTSGETQYF
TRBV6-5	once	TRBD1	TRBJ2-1	TGTGCCAGCAGTTACCGGGACAGGGGAGGATATGAGCAGTTCTTC	CASSYRDRGGYEQFF
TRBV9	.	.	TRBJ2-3	TGTGCCAGCAGCGTAGGGTCCGGGGGTAGCACAGATACGCAGTATTTT	CASSVGSGGSTDTQYF
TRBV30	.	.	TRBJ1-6	TGTGCCTGGAGGGAGTATAATTCACCCCTCCACTTT	CAWREYNSPLHF
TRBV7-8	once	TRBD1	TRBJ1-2	TGTGCCAGCAGCCCACAGGGGAATGGCTACACCTTC	CASSPQGNGYTF
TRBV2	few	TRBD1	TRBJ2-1	TGTGCCAGCAGCGGACAGGGGGGTAGCAATGAGCAGTTCTTC	CASSGQGGSNEQFF
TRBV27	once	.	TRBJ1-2	TGTGCCAGCAGAGGACTCTATGGCTACACCTTC	CASRGLYGYTF
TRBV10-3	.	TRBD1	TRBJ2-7	TGTGCCTCTCAAATTAAACCGGGACAGATACACGAGCAGTACTTC	CASQIKPGQIHEQYF
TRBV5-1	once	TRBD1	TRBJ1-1	TGCGCCAGCAGCTCACAGGGGCGGAACACTGAAGCTTTCTTT	CASSSQGRNTEAFF
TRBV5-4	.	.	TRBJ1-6	TGTGCCACAGCAGTAGACAGAGATAATTCACCCCTCCACTTT	CATAVDRDNSPLHF
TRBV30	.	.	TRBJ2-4	TGTGCCTGGAGTGTACCAGGGGCGGTGATCCTGTCCCTGTACTTC	CAWSVPGAVILSLYF
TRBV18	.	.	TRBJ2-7	TGTGCCAGCTCACCTTTGCGGGGGCCGGGAGAGCAGTACTTC	CASSPLRGPGEQYF
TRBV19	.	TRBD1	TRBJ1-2	TGTGCCAGTAGTACTCGGGACAGGGGCTATGGCTACACCTTC	CASSTRDRGYGYTF
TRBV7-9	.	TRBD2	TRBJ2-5	TGTTCCAGCAGCTTAATCCCTCGGACTAGGTGGGAGACCCAGTACTTC	CSSSLIPRTRWETQYF
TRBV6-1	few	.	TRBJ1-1	TGTGCCAGCAGGGAAAAGCAGAACACTGAAGCTTTCTTT	CASREKQNTEAFF
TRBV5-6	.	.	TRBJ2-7	TGTGCCAGCAGCTTTAGGGGGGGGTCCTACGAGCAGTACTTC	CASSFRGGSYEQYF
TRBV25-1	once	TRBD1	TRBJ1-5	TGTGCCAGCAGTGGGGACAGGGGTGGACAGCCCCAGCATTTT	CASSGDRGGQPQHF
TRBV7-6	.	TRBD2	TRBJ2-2	TGTGCCAGCAGCTTAGGCCAGCGGGGTAGCACCGGGGAGCTGTTTTTT	CASSLGQRGSTGELFF
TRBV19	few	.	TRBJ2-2	TGTGCCAGTAGTCCCTACTCGAACACCGGGGAGCTGTTTTTT	CASSPYSNTGELFF
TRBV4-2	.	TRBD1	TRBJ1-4	TGTGCCAGCAGCCAAAACCGCTGGGGACAGGTTGAAAAACTGTTTTTT	CASSQNRWGQVEKLFF
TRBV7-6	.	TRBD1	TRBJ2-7	TGTGCCAGCAGCTCGGACAGGAGCTCCTACGAGCAGTACTTC	CASSSDRSSYEQYF
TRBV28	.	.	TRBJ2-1	TGTGCCACCATACCGGGCTCCTACAATGAGCAGTTCTTC	CATIPGSYNEQFF
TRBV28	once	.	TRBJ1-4	TGTGCCAGCGGCCCAGCGGGACAAGCTAATGAAAAACTGTTTTTT	CASGPAGQANEKLFF
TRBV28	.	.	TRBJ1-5	TGTGCCAGCGTGAATCCGGGGGATAGGCCCCAGCATTTT	CASVNPGDRPQHF
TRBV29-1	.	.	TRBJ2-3	TGCAGCGTTGAGTCCCAGGGGAACCCCACAGATACGCAGTATTTT	CSVESQGNPTDTQYF
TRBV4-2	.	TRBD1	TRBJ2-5	TGTGCCAGCAGCCAGCCGGGACAGGGACAAGAGACCCAGTACTTC	CASSQPGQGQETQYF
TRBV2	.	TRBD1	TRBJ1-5	TGTGCCAGCAGCCTCGGACAGGGGAATCAGCCCCAGCATTTT	CASSLGQGNQPQHF
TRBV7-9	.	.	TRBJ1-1	TGTGCCAGCAGCTTCCAGATGAACACTGAAGCTTTCTTT	CASSFQMNTEAFF
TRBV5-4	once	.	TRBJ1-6	TGTGCCAGCAGCCCACAGCCGAGCTCCTATAATTCACCCCTCCACTTT	CASSPQPSSYNSPLHF